These 27 T cell receptor beta chains share one sample of origin, sequenced in a study of cytomegalovirus exposure and HLA in healthy donors. It was with 60 Vbeta and 13 Jbeta primers that the PCR ran. Clones were read by immunoSEQ multiplex PCR, and TCRdb kept only the in-frame ones, dropping some. The sample holds around 180,000 clones, 75% to 80% seen once. Sequences were obtained from PBMCs. Receptors were obtained from a woman aged 25 to 39 in good health and CMV-seropositive.

The chain joins TRBV7-8 to TRBJ2-6; TRBD1 might be the D (6 bases). Germline V CDR1 and CDR2: SGHVS, FQNEAQ. V lost 6 bases and J lost 0, with 12 bases in between. This CDR3 has 16 residues. The CDR3 sequence: CASSGQPFSGANVLTF. The DNA for the CDR3 is TGTGCCAGCAGTGGACAGCCTTTCTCTGGGGCCAACGTCCTGACTTTC.

This rearrangement joins TRBV4-1 to TRBJ2-3, with TRBD2 identical over 7 bases. CDR3 length: 18 amino acids. Germline loops: CDR1 MGHRA, CDR2 YSYEKL. The V gene end was trimmed by 4 bases and the J gene end by 2 bases; junction bases not matched to a gene: 15. Here the CDR3 DNA reads TGCGCCAGCAGCCGAGCCGGGGACGGGGGAGGGCACACAGATACGCAGTATTTT. Protein: CASSRAGDGGGHTDTQYF.

This clone is a singleton in its sample. The chain recombines TRBV23-1 with TRBJ2-1; 9 nucleotides align to TRBD2. TRBV23-1 is known as an ORF, though its function is uncertain. The CDR3 spans 21 residues. The V gene end was trimmed by 7 bases and the J gene end by 2 bases; junction bases not matched to a gene: 24. The CDR3 loop reads CASTTPLLAGPLNDTYNEQFF. CDR3 DNA: TGCGCCAGCACCACTCCCTTGCTAGCGGGGCCCCTCAACGATACCTACAATGAGCAGTTCTTC.

V is TRBV19 and J is TRBJ2-3; D call uncertain. The V gene lost 3 bases and the J gene lost 5 bases, with 3 bases spanning the gap. The germline V gene has CDR1 LNHDA and CDR2 SQIVND (reference sequence). The CDR3 is 11 residues long. CDR3 in DNA: TGTGCCAGTAGTATCCTAGATACGCAGTATTTT. Translation: CASSILDTQYF.

The chain couples TRBV7-9 to TRBJ2-6; D possibly corresponds to TRBD2 (6 bases). The CDR3 length is 14 residues. Germline V gives CDR1 SEHNR, CDR2 FQNEAQ (reference sequence). V dropped 2 bases and J dropped 12 bases, with 14 bases sitting between them. This CDR3 is CASSLSGRTSVLTF. For the CDR3, the DNA is TGTGCCAGCAGCTTATCGGGGAGGACAAGCGTCCTGACTTTC.

The chain couples TRBV5-1 to TRBJ2-1; TRBD2 aligns across 7 bases. V trimming: 0 bases; J trimming: 3 bases; junction bases outside the gene matches: 3. CDR1 is SGHRS, CDR2 YFSETQ, per germline. The CDR3 length is 15 residues. The CDR3 region is CASSLVGGSYNEQFF. The CDR3 nucleotides read TGCGCCAGCAGCTTGGTGGGAGGGAGCTACAATGAGCAGTTCTTC.

The rearrangement joins TRBV4-1 to TRBJ1-1; D is unclear. V was cut by 1 base and J by 1 base, with 7 bases left in between. Germline CDR1 reads MGHRA; CDR2 reads YSYEKL. The CDR3 consists of 14 residues. CDR3: CASSQVSENTEAFF. CDR3 nucleotides: TGCGCCAGCAGCCAAGTCAGTGAGAACACTGAAGCTTTCTTT.

The V and J genes are TRBV15 and TRBJ2-7, with D unresolved. Trimming took off 1 base at V and 1 base at J, with 8 bases between the two ends. CDR3 length equals 14 residues. Germline-derived CDR1 and CDR2 are LNHNV and YYDKDF (reference sequence). CDR3 in amino acids: CATSRVGVSYEQYF. In nucleotides, the CDR3 is TGTGCCACCAGCAGAGTCGGAGTTTCCTACGAGCAGTACTTC.

This chain connects TRBV7-8 to TRBJ1-3; maybe TRBD1 (6 bases). This CDR3 spans 15 amino acids. Germline CDR1 SGHVS, CDR2 FQNEAQ. Trimming removed 6 bases from V and 4 bases from J, with 16 bases in between. The CDR3 loop reads CASRQGYGAGNTIYF. In nucleotides, the CDR3 is TGTGCCAGCAGACAGGGATATGGGGCCGGAAACACCATATATTTT.

The chain has TRBV5-1 and TRBJ1-2, with D possibly matching TRBD1 (5 bases). V gave up 0 bases and J gave up 7 bases, with 13 bases separating them. Germline V gives CDR1 SGHRS, CDR2 YFSETQ. This CDR3 is 14 amino acids long. The CDR3 spells CASSLAVPGLGYTF. The CDR3 DNA reads TGCGCCAGCAGCTTGGCCGTGCCAGGGCTTGGCTACACCTTC.

The V gene is TRBV6-1, the J gene TRBJ1-2; D gene unclear. Germline V gene lookup returns CDR1 MNHNS and CDR2 SASEGT. V lost 2 bases and J 6 bases, leaving 10 bases between the germline ends. This CDR3 is built from 13 residues. CDR3 region: CASSELRLNGYTF. CDR3 DNA: TGTGCCAGCAGTGAACTCAGGCTTAATGGCTACACCTTC.

V usage is TRBV19 and J usage is TRBJ2-1; tentative D call: TRBD2 (6 bases). This CDR3 is 14 amino acids long. Germline assignment: CDR1 LNHDA and CDR2 SQIVND (reference sequence). V dropped 6 bases and J dropped 5 bases, with 14 bases sitting between them. The CDR3 is CASRVRGLNNEQFF. CDR3 DNA: TGTGCCAGTAGGGTGCGGGGCCTAAACAATGAGCAGTTCTTC.

V is TRBV9 and J is TRBJ1-2, with D perhaps TRBD1 (6 bases). Trimming removed 4 bases at V and 5 bases at J, with 12 bases between. Per germline, CDR1 SGDLS and CDR2 YYNGEE. The CDR3 length is 13 residues. The CDR3, as DNA: TGTGCCAGCAGCCAGGACAGTTTTTATGGCTACACCTTC. It translates to CASSQDSFYGYTF.

The chain employs TRBV27 and TRBJ2-7, with a possible D match to TRBD2 (6 bases). Germline CDR1 MNHEY, CDR2 SMNVEV (reference sequence). The CDR3 is 13 amino acids. Deletions cut 6 bases from V and 5 bases from J, with 14 bases between. CDR3 DNA: TGTGCCAGCAGGGGCAGAGCGGGTGACGAGCAGTACTTC. Its translation: CASRGRAGDEQYF.

This chain links TRBV15 with TRBJ2-3; 8 bases are a match to TRBD2. The CDR3 covers 16 residues. J lost 1 base, V lost 1 base, and 4 bases had no gene match. CDR1 and CDR2 from the germline V gene are LNHNV and YYDKDF (reference sequence). The CDR3 nucleotides are TGTGCCACCAGCAGAGTCGCGGGGGGCGGCACAGATACGCAGTATTTT. Translated, it gives CATSRVAGGGTDTQYF.

The genes are TRBV10-3 and TRBJ1-2; D is undetermined. The germline CDR1 and CDR2 sequences are ENHRY and SYGVKD. V dropped 6 bases and J dropped 2 bases, with 7 bases sitting between them. This CDR3 contains 12 residues. This chain's CDR3 is CAIRRGNYGYTF. The CDR3 DNA reads as TGTGCCATCAGGAGAGGGAACTATGGCTACACCTTC.

V is TRBV2 and J is TRBJ1-3, with D possibly TRBD1 on 5 matching bases. Germline V lookup: CDR1 SNHLY, CDR2 FYNNEI. V lost 6 bases to trimming and J lost 1 base, with 10 bases between them. CDR3 length: 14 amino acids. CDR3 sequence: CASRPDSSGNTIYF. CDR3 bases: TGTGCCAGCAGGCCAGACAGTTCTGGAAACACCATATATTTT.

As to this clone: The sample carries other DNA sequences with the same CDR3. This sequence joins TRBV27 and TRBJ2-4; no firm D call. This CDR3 has 13 amino acids. Deletions cut 5 bases from V and 0 bases from J, with 5 bases between. The germline CDR1 and CDR2 sequences are MNHEY and SMNVEV (reference sequence). CDR3 amino acids: CASSPLAKNIQYF. For the CDR3, the DNA is TGTGCCAGCAGTCCCTTAGCCAAAAACATTCAGTACTTC.

In this sample, this clone turned up once. The chain joins TRBV5-6 to TRBJ2-5; no firm D call. Between the trimmed V and J ends, which lost 2 bases and 4 bases, there was a span of 12 bases. There are 14 residues in the CDR3. Germline CDR1 SGHDT, CDR2 YYEEEE. The CDR3 region is CASSFDFMGETQYF. CDR3 nucleotide sequence: TGTGCCAGCAGCTTCGACTTCATGGGAGAGACCCAGTACTTC.

The chain employs TRBV27 and TRBJ1-2, with D unresolved. CDR1 is MNHEY and CDR2 is SMNVEV in the germline V gene (reference sequence). V lost 0 bases and J 8 bases, leaving 16 bases between the germline ends. There are 15 residues in the CDR3. Written as DNA, the CDR3 is TGTGCCAGCAGTTTATCCGTGGAGGGCCGACTGGGCTACACCTTC. Translation: CASSLSVEGRLGYTF.

The chain links TRBV19 to TRBJ1-5; no reliable D call. CDR3 length: 15 amino acids. V was cut by 8 bases and J by 2 bases, with 16 bases left in between. Per germline, CDR1 LNHDA and CDR2 SQIVND (reference sequence). The CDR3 DNA follows: TGTGCCAGTGCTAATCTGGTTACGGGCAATCAGCCCCAGCATTTT. It translates to CASANLVTGNQPQHF.

V usage is TRBV5-4 and J usage is TRBJ2-2, with 14 positions matching TRBD2. Germline loops: CDR1 SGHNT, CDR2 YYREEE (reference sequence). The CDR3 is 17 amino acids. V was clipped by 5 bases and J by 5 bases; unmatched bases: 8. The CDR3, as DNA: TGTGCCAGCAGTCCTGGGACTAGCGGGAGTTTGACCGGGGAGCTGTTTTTT. Translation gives CASSPGTSGSLTGELFF. The full variable domain, completed using reference TRBV5-4 and TRBJ2-2, is ETGVTQSPTHLIKTRGQQVTLRCSSQSGHNTVSWYQQALGQGPQFIFQYYREEENGRGNFPPRFSGLQFPNYSSELNVNALELDDSALYLCASSPGTSGSLTGELFFGEGSRLTVL.

The V and J genes are TRBV10-1 and TRBJ2-7; no reliable D call. Per the germline V gene, CDR1 is WNHNN and CDR2 is SYGVQD (reference sequence). The CDR3 length is 9 residues. Between the trimmed V and J ends, which lost 7 bases and 9 bases, there was a span of 7 bases. The CDR3 here is CASISGQYF. In DNA, the CDR3 is TGCGCCAGCATATCGGGGCAGTACTTC.

V gene TRBV15 combines with J gene TRBJ1-1, with D hard to call. This CDR3 is 14 amino acids long. The germline gives CDR1 LNHNV, CDR2 YYDKDF (reference sequence). V was cut by 2 bases and J by 4 bases, with 11 bases left in between. CDR3 protein: CATSRSRGSTEAFF. CDR3 bases: TGTGCCACCAGCAGATCACGAGGGAGCACTGAAGCTTTCTTT.

The genes are TRBV2 and TRBJ1-6, with D uncertain. This CDR3 is 13 amino acids long. Trimming left V 7 bases short and J 10 bases short, with 14 bases between. Looked up from germline, CDR1 is SNHLY and CDR2 is FYNNEI. The CDR3 reads CASTFEENSPLHF. DNA of the CDR3: TGTGCCAGCACGTTTGAGGAGAACTCACCCCTCCACTTT. Looking up the rest from reference TRBV2 and TRBJ1-6 gives the full variable domain: EPEVTQTPSHQVTQMGQEVILRCVPISNHLYFYWYRQILGQKVEFLVSFYNNEISEKSEIFDDQFSVERPDGSNFTLKIRSTKLEDSAMYFCASTFEENSPLHFGNGTRLTVT.

V usage is TRBV27 and J usage is TRBJ2-7; a weak D match, TRBD2 (6 bases). The germline V gene has CDR1 MNHEY and CDR2 SMNVEV (reference sequence). This CDR3 is built from 15 residues. The V gene lost 5 bases and the J gene lost 2 bases, with 16 bases spanning the gap. In nucleotides, the CDR3 is TGTGCCAGCAGTCTGGGGGGTGGCGGAACCTACGAGCAGTACTTC. Translation gives CASSLGGGGTYEQYF.

V usage is TRBV9 and J usage is TRBJ2-2; TRBD2 is a possible D gene (6 bases). Per the germline V gene, CDR1 is SGDLS and CDR2 is YYNGEE. Trimming pared 5 bases from V and 1 base from J, leaving 12 bases between. This CDR3 spans 15 amino acids. CDR3 nucleotides: TGTGCCAGCAGGCGGGGAATACGGAACACCGGGGAGCTGTTTTTT. Translating it yields CASRRGIRNTGELFF.